This T cell receptor (beta chain) was sequenced for a study of monozygotic twins with cystic fibrosis. Study information: Approximately 3 micrograms of fragmented DNA underwent around 14 PCR cycles for library preparation.

For this clone: Its cognate antigen is unknown.

Assay used: immunoSEQ multiplex PCR; TCRdb lists only in-frame clones, some missing. The table shows under 25,000 clones, with around 97% occurring only once. V was clipped by 4 bases and J by 7 bases; unmatched bases: 9. Germline assignment: CDR1 SGHRS and CDR2 YFSETQ. This CDR3 region has 15 residues. Study observations and caveats: Co-twins had the most similar V usage for 13 of 16 pairs, J for 8. Nucleotide-identical clonotype sharing was significantly higher within monozygotic CF twin pairs than between unrelated CF individuals. Median Simpson clonality of approximately 0.0091 suggested naive T cells predominated.

V usage is TRBV5-1 and J usage is TRBJ2-1; 9 bases agree with TRBD1. The sequence came from a woman aged 25-40 years with cystic fibrosis. Sequenced: blood. CDR3 residues: CASSITGGDWNEQFF. The CDR3 nucleotides read TGCGCCAGCAGCATCACAGGGGGCGATTGGAATGAGCAGTTCTTC.